These 17 T cell receptor beta chains originate from one sample sequenced in a study of blood T cell repertoires in COVID-19. The protocol was immunoSEQ multiplex PCR, while the TCRdb copy is restricted to in-frame clones and leaves out a portion. Of 400,000 or so clones in the sample, approximately 86% are singletons; the top ten hold about 2.9%. Sequenced sample: peripheral blood. The receptors derive from a human donor in a cohort sampled during active COVID-19.

This clone was observed once. The V gene is TRBV10-3, the J gene TRBJ1-1, with D maybe TRBD1 (6 bases). The V gene lost 2 bases and the J gene lost 2 bases, with 15 bases spanning the gap. The germline V gene encodes CDR1 ENHRY and CDR2 SYGVKD. CDR3 size: 16 residues. The DNA of the CDR3 is TGTGCCATCAGTGAGGCTAGGACAGCATCTAACACTGAAGCTTTCTTT. It specifies CAISEARTASNTEAFF.

The CDR3 DNA sequence: TGTGCCAGCAGCCAAGATAGGGATCTAGCGGGATTCACCGGGGAGCTGTTTTTT. Its protein is CASSQDRDLAGFTGELFF. The chain carries TRBV4-2 and TRBJ2-2, with 9 positions matching TRBD2. V lost 0 bases, J lost 4 bases, and 9 bases stayed unmatched. In germline, CDR1 is LGHNA, CDR2 YNFKEQ. This CDR3 spans 18 amino acids.

The gene calls are TRBV24-1 and TRBJ2-2; TRBD2 matches 11 bases. Germline V gene data show CDR1 as KGHDR and CDR2 as SFDVKD. Trimming removed 4 bases from V and 5 bases from J; junction bases left unmatched: 8. This CDR3 has 17 amino acids. The CDR3 DNA reads TGTGCCACCAGTGACCAACTAGCGGGAGAGGTAACCGGGGAGCTGTTTTTT. Translation gives CATSDQLAGEVTGELFF.

The chain is built from TRBV20-1 and TRBJ1-4; 7 bases align to TRBD1. With 5 bases clipped from V and 11 bases from J, the junction kept 5 bases outside the gene matches. CDR1 is DFQATT and CDR2 is SNEGSKA in the germline V gene (reference sequence). The CDR3 sequence is 11 residues long. CDR3 in DNA: TGCAGTGCTGCCGACAGGGTGAAACTGTTTTTT. This translates into CSAADRVKLFF.

The rearrangement uses TRBV18 and TRBJ2-1; 8 bases match TRBD2. Trimming removed 4 bases from V and 4 bases from J; junction bases left unmatched: 6. CDR1 is KGHSH and CDR2 is LQKENI in the germline V gene. This CDR3 region has 15 residues. CDR3 loop: CASSRGTRDYNEQFF. The CDR3 region has the DNA TGTGCCAGCTCACGCGGGACTAGGGATTACAATGAGCAGTTCTTC.

The rearrangement uses TRBV7-3 and TRBJ2-7; D is undetermined. This CDR3 comprises 14 residues. CDR1 and CDR2 (germline): SGHTA, FQGTGA. V lost 3 bases to trimming and J lost 3 bases, with 12 bases between them. The CDR3 loop reads CASSFSKSVYEQYF. DNA of the CDR3: TGTGCCAGCAGCTTTTCAAAGAGCGTCTACGAGCAGTACTTC.

The chain carries TRBV30 and TRBJ2-3; TRBD2 matches 8 bases. CDR3 length: 15 amino acids. The V segment lost 0 bases and the J segment 4 bases; nucleotides outside the gene matches: 6. The germline gives CDR1 GTSNPN, CDR2 SVGIG (reference sequence). The CDR3 loop reads CAWSVGREGADTQYF. In nucleotides, the CDR3 is TGTGCCTGGAGTGTAGGTCGGGAGGGCGCAGATACGCAGTATTTT.

V gene TRBV7-2 combines with J gene TRBJ1-5; a weak D match, TRBD1 (5 bases). Germline CDR1 SGHTA, CDR2 FQGNSA. Deletions cut 2 bases from V and 6 bases from J, with 14 bases between. This CDR3 region has 15 residues. The CDR3 here is CASSLTWGEGQPQHF. Here the CDR3 DNA reads TGTGCCAGCAGCTTAACCTGGGGGGAGGGTCAGCCCCAGCATTTT.

This clone came up once. CDR3 sequence: CASSQGREDAGELFF. DNA of the CDR3: TGTGCCAGCAGCCAGGGGCGGGAGGACGCCGGGGAGCTGTTTTTT. The chain carries TRBV4-2 and TRBJ2-2; 8 bases line up with TRBD2. J lost 6 bases, V lost 3 bases, and 6 bases had no gene match. CDR1 is LGHNA and CDR2 is YNFKEQ in the germline V gene. This CDR3 is built from 15 residues.

The chain combines TRBV18 with TRBJ2-3; the match to TRBD1 covers 10 bases. There are 16 residues in the CDR3. Per the germline V gene, CDR1 is KGHSH and CDR2 is LQKENI. V was pared by 3 bases and J by 4 bases, with 7 bases of the junction left unmatched. In DNA, the CDR3 is TGTGCCAGCTCACCCGGGACAGGGGATGGGTCAGATACGCAGTATTTT. This gives the protein CASSPGTGDGSDTQYF. The variable domain in full, with the rest retrieved from reference TRBV18 and TRBJ2-3, is NAGVMQNPRHLVRRRGQEARLRCSPMKGHSHVYWYRQLPEEGLKFMVYLQKENIIDESGMPKERFSAEFPKEGPSILRIQQVVRGDSAAYFCASSPGTGDGSDTQYFGPGTRLTVL.

The genes are TRBV19 and TRBJ1-4; D might be TRBD1 (6 bases). CDR1 LNHDA and CDR2 SQIVND come from the germline V gene (reference sequence). V was pared by 3 bases and J by 4 bases, with 9 bases between. The CDR3 is 14 residues long. This CDR3 is CASSIGGNNEKLFF. In DNA form, the CDR3 reads TGTGCCAGTAGTATTGGGGGCAATAATGAAAAACTGTTTTTT. The entire variable domain, with the rest obtained from reference TRBV19 and TRBJ1-4, is as follows: DGGITQSPKYLFRKEGQNVTLSCEQNLNHDAMYWYRQDPGQGLRLIYYSQIVNDFQKGDIAEGYSVSREKKESFPLTVTSAQKNPTAFYLCASSIGGNNEKLFFGSGTQLSVL.

The chain combines TRBV5-1 with TRBJ2-3; D gene unclear. Per germline, CDR1 SGHRS and CDR2 YFSETQ. There are 15 residues in the CDR3. The V gene lost 6 bases and the J gene lost 0 bases, with 14 bases spanning the gap. The CDR3, as DNA: TGCGCCAGCACCCTCCTAGAGCCTAGCACAGATACGCAGTATTTT. Protein sequence: CASTLLEPSTDTQYF.

V is TRBV28 and J is TRBJ1-1; D not resolved. V was cut by 1 base and J by 3 bases, with 12 bases left in between. CDR3 length equals 15 residues. The germline V gene encodes CDR1 MDHEN and CDR2 SYDVKM. In DNA form, the CDR3 reads TGTGCCAGCAGTTTATACGGGGTTTCGGACACTGAAGCTTTCTTT. It specifies CASSLYGVSDTEAFF.

This clone was counted a single time. The chain links TRBV5-1 to TRBJ2-3; TRBD1 matches at 7 bases. CDR3 size: 14 residues. V shed 1 base and J 6 bases; nucleotides not matched to a gene: 5. CDR1 is SGHRS, CDR2 YFSETQ, per germline. The DNA of the CDR3 is TGCGCCAGCAGCTTGCAGGGGGTCCGGGATACGCAGTATTTT. Translating gives CASSLQGVRDTQYF.

V is TRBV3-1 (or the pseudogene TRBV3-2) and J is TRBJ1-2; 7 nucleotides match TRBD1. Germline V gene sequence: CDR1 LGHDT, CDR2 YNNKEL (reference sequence). V was clipped by 1 base and J by 4 bases; unmatched bases: 3. There are 14 residues in the CDR3. CDR3 protein: CASSQVDRVYGYTF. CDR3 bases: TGTGCCAGCAGCCAAGTTGACAGGGTCTATGGCTACACCTTC.

The rearrangement uses TRBV7-6 and TRBJ2-1, with TRBD1 identical over 8 bases. Trimming cost V 5 bases and J 0 bases; bases outside gene matches: 6. Germline assignment: CDR1 SGHVS and CDR2 FNYEAQ. The CDR3 consists of 16 residues. The CDR3, as DNA: TGTGCCAGCAGCAGGCGGACAGGGAGCTCCTACAATGAGCAGTTCTTC. Amino acid sequence: CASSRRTGSSYNEQFF.

The chain uses TRBV2 and TRBJ2-5; the D gene is possibly TRBD1 (6 bases). This CDR3 comprises 14 residues. Between the trimmed V and J ends, which lost 3 bases and 2 bases, there was a span of 10 bases. Germline values: CDR1 SNHLY, CDR2 FYNNEI. The CDR3 sequence is CASSDDRIQETQYF. CDR3 sequence (DNA): TGTGCCAGCAGTGATGACAGGATACAAGAGACCCAGTACTTC.